This TCR beta chain was found in a study of technical replicates of blood from a few donors. This clone appeared a single time. TCRdb's table, derived via immunoSEQ multiplex PCR, lists solely in-frame clones and lacks some. The table has roughly 70,000 clones, approximately 89% seen once; the top ten hold roughly 5%. Germline V CDR1 and CDR2: SGHVS, FQNEAQ. V shed 5 bases, J shed 11 bases, and the junction held 5 bases outside the gene matches. The CDR3 is made up of 13 amino acids. The sequence came from a human donor in good health. Some clones in this sample may be carry-over from other donors' samples. The V call is TRBV7-8, the J call TRBJ1-4; 10 bases fit TRBD1. Specimen: PBMCs. The CDR3 region is CASSVDRGQKLFF. CDR3 DNA sequence: TGTGCCAGCAGCGTAGACAGGGGGCAGAAACTGTTTTTT.